The next 3 T cell receptor beta chains were all read from a single sample in a study of beta chain features in type 1 diabetes. Sequencing targeted expressed TCRB transcripts, as all isolated RNA had been reverse transcribed. Profiling relied on immunoSEQ multiplex PCR, and the TCRdb table lists in-frame clones only, not all of them. The data contain roughly 240,000 clones, roughly 70% of them seen just once; the ten biggest clones take up almost 0.055%. Sequencing was carried out using naive CD4+ T cells from blood. Receptor source: a man aged 30-40 years in good health.

CDR3 protein: CASSGSTRSDTQYF. In DNA, the CDR3 is TGCGCCAGCAGCGGTTCGACCCGTTCAGATACGCAGTATTTT. The chain combines TRBV5-1 with TRBJ2-3; D is ambiguous. With 4 bases removed from V and 4 bases from J, the gap between germline ends came to 13 bases. CDR1 is SGHRS, CDR2 YFSETQ, per germline. The CDR3 loop spans 14 amino acids. The variable domain in full, with the rest retrieved from reference TRBV5-1 and TRBJ2-3, is KAGVTQTPRYLIKTRGQQVTLSCSPISGHRSVSWYQQTPGQGLQFLFEYFSETQRNKGNFPGRFSGRQFSNSRSEMNVSTLELGDSALYLCASSGSTRSDTQYFGPGTRLTVL.

The chain joins TRBV4-3 to TRBJ2-1; either TRBD1 or TRBD2 may fit D (5 bases each). The germline gives CDR1 LGHNA, CDR2 YSLEER. Trimming pared 0 bases from V and 12 bases from J, leaving 12 bases between. The CDR3 spans 13 residues. This CDR3 is CASSQEGPGSQFF. DNA for the CDR3: TGCGCCAGCAGCCAAGAGGGACCGGGGTCGCAGTTCTTC.

This clone was observed a handful of times. This sequence joins TRBV30 and TRBJ1-2, with TRBD1 matching 11 bases. The V and J ends lost 4 bases and 7 bases, in that order; junction bases with no gene match: 20. CDR3 length: 18 residues. CDR1 and CDR2 (germline): GTSNPN, SVGIG (reference sequence). As DNA, the CDR3 is TGTGCCTGGACTCAGGATAGGACAGGGGGCGCGGAACCCGGTGGCTACACCTTC. Translation: CAWTQDRTGGAEPGGYTF.